The next 15 T cell receptor beta chains were all read from a single sample in a study of vaccination and CD4 T cells after COVID-19. This sample's time point: late sampling 161 to 241 days after vaccination in a few convalescent patients. Treatment described: approximately 9-day PBMC culture with coronavirus spike peptide pools or control peptides (ViraFEST assay). No cognate antigen is known for these TCRs. The Oncomine TCR Beta short-read assay was applied to DNA of cultured CD4+ T cells. TCRdb processed the PCR reads anew with MiXCR; each CDR3 protein has one entry. The profile shows about 16,000 distinct CDR3 sequences, around 55% of them singletons. The material was CD4+ T cells from blood, cultured in vitro, obtained about 7 months after SARS-CoV-2 vaccination. All receptors come from a human donor who had recovered from COVID-19.

This chain links TRBV19 with TRBJ2-2; D perhaps matches TRBD1 (6 bases). Germline CDR1 and CDR2: LNHDA and SQIVND (reference sequence). This CDR3 region has 14 residues. V was trimmed by 9 bases and J by 3 bases, leaving 14 bases between them. CDR3 sequence reads: CASKWTDYTGELFF. As DNA, the CDR3 is TGTGCCAGCAAATGGACAGATTACACCGGGGAGCTGTTTTTT.

The chain carries TRBV27 and TRBJ2-3, with D maybe TRBD1 (6 bases). The CDR3 sequence is 14 residues long. V was cut by 6 bases and J by 2 bases, with 12 bases left in between. CDR1 is MNHEY, CDR2 SMNVEV, per germline (reference sequence). DNA for the CDR3: TGTGCCAGCAGACGAGACAGGACCACAGATACGCAGTATTTT. Protein product: CASRRDRTTDTQYF.

This chain uses TRBV15 with TRBJ2-7; the D is unclear. Trimming left V 0 bases short and J 6 bases short, with 6 bases between. In germline, CDR1 is LNHNV, CDR2 YYDKDF (reference sequence). The CDR3 is 12 residues long. This CDR3 is CATSRDSGEQYF. The CDR3 DNA is TGTGCCACCAGCAGAGACTCGGGCGAGCAGTACTTC.

This clonotype was seen more than once but under ten times. This chain joins TRBV20-1 and TRBJ2-5; 9 bases agree with TRBD2. Germline CDR1 is DFQATT and CDR2 is SNEGSKA (reference sequence). Unmatched junction bases numbered 4, after V lost 4 bases and J lost 1 base. The CDR3 contains 14 residues. CDR3 sequence: CSAKTSGAQETQYF. The CDR3 DNA follows: TGCAGTGCTAAGACTAGCGGAGCCCAAGAGACCCAGTACTTC.

This clonotype was picked up one time. The V and J genes are TRBV6-2 or TRBV6-3 and TRBJ2-7, with a weak D call TRBD1 (6 bases). The CDR3 covers 14 residues. The V gene lost 8 bases and the J gene lost 3 bases, with 17 bases spanning the gap. Germline lookup yields CDR1 MNHEY and CDR2 SVGEGT. The CDR3 DNA reads TGTGCCAGCCGACGGAGGACAGCCCGCTACGAGCAGTACTTC. As protein: CASRRRTARYEQYF.

This chain uses TRBV6-1 with TRBJ1-5; no reliable D call. Germline loops: CDR1 MNHNS, CDR2 SASEGT. V was cut by 1 base and J by 3 bases, with 7 bases left in between. The CDR3 length is 14 residues. CDR3 protein: CASSEEWHNQPQHF. In DNA, the CDR3 is TGTGCCAGCAGTGAAGAATGGCACAATCAGCCCCAGCATTTT.

This clonotype was seen a few times. This chain uses TRBV6-1 with TRBJ2-7; D uncertain. V shed 6 bases and J shed 3 bases, with 12 bases lying between them. The CDR3 extends over 13 amino acids. The germline gives CDR1 MNHNS, CDR2 SASEGT. CDR3 nucleotide sequence: TGTGCCAGCAGGAGAGGACCGAACTACGAGCAGTACTTC. Residues: CASRRGPNYEQYF.

V usage is TRBV7-2 and J usage is TRBJ2-7, with D maybe TRBD2 (6 bases). The CDR3 is 18 amino acids. V dropped 5 bases and J dropped 5 bases, with 28 bases sitting between them. Germline V gene sequence: CDR1 SGHTA, CDR2 FQGNSA. In nucleotides, the CDR3 is TGTGCCAGCAGCGCCCGACCTGCTACTGGCGGGACCCCCAACGAGCAGTACTTC. This codes for CASSARPATGGTPNEQYF.

The rearrangement links TRBV4-2 to TRBJ2-3, with a weak D call TRBD2 (5 bases). Germline V gene data show CDR1 as LGHNA and CDR2 as YNFKEQ. This CDR3 has 15 amino acids. The V end was cut by 1 base, the J end by 7 bases, with 15 bases between. CDR3 sequence reads: CASSQAGLASYTQYF. The CDR3 DNA reads as TGTGCCAGCAGCCAAGCAGGCCTAGCCTCATATACGCAGTATTTT.

The chain joins TRBV6-5 to TRBJ2-5; a weak D match, TRBD2 (7 bases). Germline V gene sequence: CDR1 MNHEY, CDR2 SVGAGI. Between the trimmed V and J ends, which lost 1 base and 5 bases, there was a span of 11 bases. CDR3 size: 14 residues. Here the CDR3 reads CASSYWGGQETQYF. CDR3 DNA: TGTGCCAGCAGTTACTGGGGGGGCCAGGAGACCCAGTACTTC.

This clonotype showed up just a few times. This chain joins TRBV20-1 and TRBJ1-1; D is ambiguous. The CDR3 has 12 residues. V shed 3 bases and J shed 5 bases, with 10 bases lying between them. Germline V gene sequence: CDR1 DFQATT, CDR2 SNEGSKA (reference sequence). Here the CDR3 DNA reads TGCAGTGCTAGCATCGTGGGGACTGAAGCTTTCTTT. Its translation is CSASIVGTEAFF.

The genes are TRBV20-1 and TRBJ1-2; 8 bases are shared with TRBD1. CDR1 and CDR2 (germline): DFQATT, SNEGSKA (reference sequence). This CDR3 region has 11 residues. The J segment lost 8 bases and the V segment lost 5 bases, leaving 4 bases of the junction unmatched. The CDR3 protein is CSADRGWGYTF. The DNA for the CDR3 is TGCAGTGCTGACAGGGGTTGGGGCTACACCTTC.

This chain connects TRBV7-8 to TRBJ2-5, with D possibly TRBD2 on 6 matching bases. V gave up 1 base and J gave up 1 base, with 13 bases separating them. This CDR3 comprises 16 residues. Germline V gives CDR1 SGHVS, CDR2 FQNEAQ. CDR3 DNA sequence: TGTGCCAGCAGCTTAGGTATACGGGGGACCCAAGAGACCCAGTACTTC. Translated, it gives CASSLGIRGTQETQYF.

This chain links TRBV10-3 with TRBJ2-1; D is possibly TRBD2 (6 bases). Trimming stripped 6 bases from V and 9 bases from J, with 12 bases between. Germline CDR1 reads ENHRY; CDR2 reads SYGVKD. The CDR3 has 12 amino acids. CDR3 nucleotides: TGTGCCATCAGCCAAATGGGAGGTGAGCAGTTCTTC. Encoded protein: CAISQMGGEQFF.

V gene TRBV20-1 combines with J gene TRBJ2-1; D gene ambiguous. This CDR3 is 14 amino acids long. CDR1 is DFQATT, CDR2 SNEGSKA, per germline (reference sequence). The V end was cut by 6 bases, the J end by 4 bases, with 16 bases between. Here the CDR3 reads CSAPDLALYNEQFF. DNA for the CDR3: TGCAGTGCCCCCGACCTGGCCTTATACAATGAGCAGTTCTTC.